The clone carrying this TCR beta chain was counted many times. The target antigen is unknown. Trimming shortened V by 6 bases and J by 4 bases, and 15 bases separated the two germline ends. The CDR3 is 14 residues long. CDR1 and CDR2 from the germline V gene are SGHTA and FQGNSA. A second PCR, run for roughly 7 to 11 cycles, used a sample-barcoded 5' primer plus a J-beta primer mix. Using its own MiXCR run on the 5' RACE reads, TCRdb lists one record per CDR3 protein. Here the sample spans more than 750,000 distinct CDR3 sequences, 29% being singletons. This sample is drawn from a study of blood T cells in healthy people across ages. Study-level results: Long-lived donors carried more naive CD4+ cells and greater diversity than aged donors.

These data were also filed under a second study, of T cells of mothers and their children. From that study: A few healthy Caucasian mothers served as donors, and their six children did as well. Thymic selection molds TCR recombination output in a comparable way in related and unrelated pairs.

The sequenced material came from blood. The sequence came from a woman in her thirties or forties in good health. The genes are TRBV7-2 and TRBJ1-2; no reliable D call. The CDR3 sequence is CASSPAQASYGYTF. The CDR3 bases are TGTGCCAGCAGTCCCGCGCAGGCGTCCTATGGCTACACCTTC.